This passage covers 20 T cell receptor beta chains from one sample sequenced in a study of blood T cell repertoires in COVID-19. Assay: immunoSEQ multiplex PCR; the TCRdb copy retains only in-frame clones and omits some. The sample includes roughly 330,000 clones, more than 75% of them seen just once. Source material: PBMCs or T cells enriched from blood (not recorded which). The source is a woman younger than 30 who had recovered from COVID-19.

The V and J genes are TRBV3-1 (or the pseudogene TRBV3-2) and TRBJ2-5, with no clear D. The CDR3 is made up of 16 amino acids. In germline, CDR1 is LGHDT, CDR2 YNNKEL (reference sequence). Trimming stripped 1 base from V and 7 bases from J, with 19 bases between. CDR3 loop: CASSQGHLGALGTQYF. CDR3 sequence (DNA): TGTGCCAGCAGCCAAGGTCACCTTGGAGCCTTGGGGACCCAGTACTTC.

The chain is built from TRBV9 and TRBJ2-1, with D maybe TRBD2 (5 bases). This CDR3 region has 17 residues. The germline V and J ends were trimmed by 0 bases and 0 bases, with 13 bases remaining between them. Germline loops: CDR1 SGDLS, CDR2 YYNGEE. The CDR3 DNA follows: TGTGCCAGCAGCGTAGGGCTGGAGGACCGCTCCTACAATGAGCAGTTCTTC. It translates to CASSVGLEDRSYNEQFF.

This chain uses TRBV19 with TRBJ1-4; 11 positions agree with TRBD1. CDR3 length equals 15 residues. Unmatched junction bases numbered 4, after V lost 6 bases and J lost 4 bases. Germline CDR1 and CDR2: LNHDA and SQIVND (reference sequence). The CDR3 sequence: CASSSGTGGNEKLFF. The CDR3 nucleotides are TGTGCCAGTAGCTCCGGGACAGGGGGTAATGAAAAACTGTTTTTT.

The chain couples TRBV6-4 to TRBJ1-2, with TRBD1 matching 8 bases. Trimming at V came to 3 bases and at J to 8 bases, leaving 5 bases not matched to a gene. Germline V gives CDR1 MRHNA, CDR2 SNTAGT. This CDR3 is 13 amino acids long. CDR3 loop: CASSEGRGQGYTF. The CDR3 DNA reads TGTGCCAGCAGTGAGGGCAGGGGGCAAGGCTACACCTTC.

To note about this clone: It is likely a read error: a sequence one base away is far more abundant. V usage is TRBV10-3 and J usage is TRBJ1-2, with TRBD1 identical over 7 bases. Germline values: CDR1 ENHRY, CDR2 SYGVKD. With V trimmed by 3 bases and J by 4 bases, 2 bases remained unmatched. This CDR3 comprises 13 residues. CDR3 nucleotides: TGTGCCATCAGTGAAGGGGGCGGCTATGGCTACACCTTC. It translates to CAISEGGGYGYTF.

V gene TRBV6-5 combines with J gene TRBJ1-2; the D is unclear. The CDR3 spans 13 residues. Germline values: CDR1 MNHEY, CDR2 SVGAGI. With 4 bases removed from V and 0 bases from J, the gap between germline ends came to 6 bases. In nucleotides, the CDR3 is TGTGCCAGCAGTTTCACAGCTAACTATGGCTACACCTTC. Protein sequence: CASSFTANYGYTF.

The V and J genes are TRBV5-1 and TRBJ1-2, with 7 nucleotides matching TRBD1. This CDR3 has 13 residues. J lost 6 bases, V lost 1 base, and 3 bases had no gene match. The germline V gene encodes CDR1 SGHRS and CDR2 YFSETQ. The CDR3 sequence: CASSLTGANGYTF. The CDR3 nucleotides are TGCGCCAGCAGCTTGACAGGGGCTAATGGCTACACCTTC.

V usage is TRBV24-1 and J usage is TRBJ1-2, with D tentatively TRBD1 (6 bases). CDR1 and CDR2 from the germline V gene are KGHDR and SFDVKD. V lost 3 bases, J lost 7 bases, and 23 bases lay in between. CDR3 length: 17 residues. This CDR3 reads CATSDRRGGGQWAGYTF. The CDR3 DNA reads TGTGCCACCAGTGATCGGCGGGGGGGCGGACAGTGGGCTGGCTACACCTTC.

CDR3 sequence: CASRGAPKGNTIYF. CDR3 bases: TGTGCCAGCAGGGGAGCTCCCAAAGGGAACACCATATATTTT. The J gene is TRBJ1-3, the V gene TRBV6-6; no clear D. The V end lost 6 bases, the J end lost 7 bases, and 16 bases lay between the germline ends. Germline CDR1 reads MNHNY; CDR2 reads SVGAGI (reference sequence). This CDR3 contains 14 residues.

The V gene is TRBV5-1, the J gene TRBJ2-1, with D perhaps TRBD2 (6 bases). Germline V gene data show CDR1 as SGHRS and CDR2 as YFSETQ. The V end lost 1 base, the J end lost 6 bases, and 17 bases lay between the germline ends. This CDR3 comprises 16 residues. The CDR3 reads CASSLPGTSLINEQFF. CDR3 coding DNA: TGCGCCAGCAGCTTGCCCGGGACTTCCTTAATCAATGAGCAGTTCTTC.

This chain joins TRBV2 and TRBJ1-2, with unresolved D. The CDR3 contains 14 residues. Germline V gene sequence: CDR1 SNHLY, CDR2 FYNNEI. V was clipped by 5 bases and J by 11 bases, with 21 bases between them. CDR3 loop: CASSPREPLAHYTF. Here the CDR3 DNA reads TGTGCCAGCAGTCCCCGGGAACCCCTAGCCCATTACACCTTC. Looking up the rest from reference TRBV2 and TRBJ1-2 gives the full variable domain: EPEVTQTPSHQVTQMGQEVILRCVPISNHLYFYWYRQILGQKVEFLVSFYNNEISEKSEIFDDQFSVERPDGSNFTLKIRSTKLEDSAMYFCASSPREPLAHYTFGSGTRLTVV.

The chain joins TRBV5-6 to TRBJ1-3; 7 bases map to TRBD1. Germline lookup yields CDR1 SGHDT and CDR2 YYEEEE. The CDR3 loop spans 15 amino acids. V shed 0 bases, J shed 2 bases, and the junction held 2 bases outside the gene matches. CDR3 bases: TGTGCCAGCAGCTTGGAGGGGGCAGCTGGAAACACCATATATTTT. It translates to CASSLEGAAGNTIYF.

This rearrangement joins TRBV18 to TRBJ2-5; possibly TRBD2 for D (5 bases). Per the germline V gene, CDR1 is KGHSH and CDR2 is LQKENI. Trimming removed 6 bases from V and 5 bases from J, with 22 bases in between. This CDR3 comprises 16 residues. The CDR3 reads CASSPAPGKGAETQYF. The CDR3 nucleotides are TGTGCCAGCTCCCCCGCCCCGGGGAAAGGTGCGGAGACCCAGTACTTC. The full variable domain, with the rest looked up from reference TRBV18 and TRBJ2-5, is NAGVMQNPRHLVRRRGQEARLRCSPMKGHSHVYWYRQLPEEGLKFMVYLQKENIIDESGMPKERFSAEFPKEGPSILRIQQVVRGDSAAYFCASSPAPGKGAETQYFGPGTRLLVL.

A remark on this clone: Sequence at one end of the junction differs from germline and may be a read error. The chain carries TRBV5-6 and TRBJ1-5; 8 bases align to TRBD1. CDR1 is SGHDT and CDR2 is YYEEEE in the germline V gene. The length of the CDR3 is 15 residues. CDR3 coding DNA: TGTGCCAGCAGCTTGTTGGACAGGGCCAATCAACCCCAGCATTTT. Amino acid sequence: CASSLLDRANQPQHF.

Comment on this clone: Other DNA sequences from this sample encode an identical CDR3 as well. This chain connects TRBV3-1 (or the pseudogene TRBV3-2) to TRBJ1-6, with TRBD1 matching 9 bases. Unmatched junction bases numbered 2, after V lost 4 bases and J lost 7 bases. The CDR3 length is 14 residues. In germline, CDR1 is LGHDT, CDR2 YNNKEL (reference sequence). The CDR3 DNA is TGTGCCAGCAGCCTAGGACAGGGGAATTCACCCCTCCACTTT. Its translation: CASSLGQGNSPLHF.

This clone was counted once. The chain couples TRBV27 to TRBJ1-6, with TRBD1 identical over 7 bases. V gave up 3 bases and J gave up 7 bases; unmatched junction bases: 9. CDR1 is MNHEY and CDR2 is SMNVEV in the germline V gene (reference sequence). The CDR3 is 16 residues long. The CDR3 here is CASSFFRGQINSPLHF. CDR3 DNA: TGTGCCAGCAGTTTCTTTAGGGGACAGATAAATTCACCCCTCCACTTT.

V usage is TRBV7-6 and J usage is TRBJ2-2; D ambiguous. The V gene lost 5 bases and the J gene lost 4 bases, with 14 bases spanning the gap. CDR1 is SGHVS and CDR2 is FNYEAQ in the germline V gene. The CDR3 sequence is 15 residues long. The CDR3 DNA is TGTGCCAGCAGCGCGTTTGGCGGAACCACCGGGGAGCTGTTTTTT. Translating it yields CASSAFGGTTGELFF.

This CDR3 is CASSNSLAGSYGYTF. CDR3 DNA sequence: TGTGCCAGCAGCAACTCTTTGGCAGGGTCCTATGGCTACACCTTC. The chain is built from TRBV7-8 and TRBJ1-2; tentative D call: TRBD1 (5 bases). Germline V gene lookup returns CDR1 SGHVS and CDR2 FQNEAQ. Between the trimmed V and J ends, which lost 5 bases and 4 bases, there was a span of 17 bases. This CDR3 comprises 15 residues.

The chain employs TRBV11-1 and TRBJ2-6, with 7 nucleotides matching TRBD1. CDR1 and CDR2 (germline): SGHAT, FQDESV (reference sequence). CDR3 length: 14 residues. Germline trimming cut 4 bases from V and 9 bases from J; bases unmatched to any gene: 6. For the CDR3, the DNA is TGTGCCAGCAGCTCCCCGAACAGGGGCAACGTCCTGACTTTC. Amino acids: CASSSPNRGNVLTF.

The chain uses TRBV19 and TRBJ1-5; 7 positions match TRBD1. The V gene end was trimmed by 10 bases and the J gene end by 7 bases; junction bases not matched to a gene: 10. The CDR3 runs 13 residues. Per germline, CDR1 LNHDA and CDR2 SQIVND (reference sequence). This CDR3 is CATKTGMNQPQHF. DNA of the CDR3: TGTGCCACCAAGACAGGGATGAACCAGCCCCAGCATTTT.